The present T cell receptor beta chain was sequenced within a study of T cells in Graves' hyperthyroidism and ophthalmopathy. Trimming removed 4 bases from V and 8 bases from J, with 32 bases in between. The CDR3 sequence is 19 residues long. RNA transcripts provided the source from which TCR beta CDR3 regions were amplified. The TCR CDR3 was amplified in a first-round RT-PCR using the HTBI primer set. TCRdb passed the multiplex PCR reads through MiXCR, listing each CDR3 protein once. The sample lists 700,000 or so distinct CDR3 sequences, about 16% occurring once. This clonotype was observed many times.

The chain links TRBV12-3 or TRBV12-4 to TRBJ1-2; tentative D call: TRBD1 (5 bases). This clonotype was sampled from a man aged 18 to 35 with Graves' hyperthyroidism. The specimen was blood. CDR3: CASSSGGWQTHGATGGYTF. In DNA, the CDR3 is TGTGCCAGCAGTTCTGGGGGATGGCAGACCCATGGGGCTACGGGGGGCTACACCTTC.